The T cell receptor (beta chain) under discussion was sequenced for a study of cytomegalovirus exposure and HLA in healthy donors (dated by TCRdb to the late 2010s). In terms of the full investigation: According to an earlier analysis of a few hundred of the donors, about 180 million T cells yielded roughly 110 million unique TCR beta sequences and about 280 Gb of sequence data. An early release covering 550 to 700 HLA-typed donors comprised about 300 gigabases of sequencing data and approximately 85 million unique TCR sequences. Of the 300 to 400 genotyped donors, over 65% fell in the genetic ancestry cluster associated with self-reported Caucasian donors. The study aimed to test whether cataloging public T cell receptors could reveal signatures of past pathogen exposure. Using immunosequencing, the study profiled T cell repertoires from 640 or so subjects and related those repertoires to cytomegalovirus serostatus. In addition to the first cohort of approximately 670 subjects, a separate validation cohort of approximately 130 different subjects was used. The study combined high-throughput TCR immunosequencing, statistical association of individual TCRs with disease status, and machine learning to predict cytomegalovirus infection status. In a later analysis, previously published TCR beta repertoires from fewer than 750 donors were re-analyzed and high-resolution HLA genotyping was added so that TCR occurrence patterns could be studied. In the later analysis, no new phenotypic data were used to find candidate immune exposures; instead, reliance was placed on TCR beta sequences and their occurrence across donors. In an earlier analysis of more than 550 of the donors, high-throughput TCR beta sequencing was used to judge whether each TCR beta V gene segment behaved as functional or pseudogenic. Donor age, sex, ethnicity and CMV serostatus were collected together with the repertoire data. A later genetic analysis took genome-wide SNP genotypes for about 55% of the 666 donors and used that subset as a discovery cohort. All discovery cohort repertoires had been generated using a single sequencing platform. HLA typing included class I and class II loci at four-digit resolution. Typing coverage differed by locus: A, B, C, DRB1 and DQB1 were typed in roughly 620-640 donors, DQA1 in about 560, DPA1 in around 580, and DPB1 in around 440. About five DR-DQ haplotypes were treated as single units for association and clustering because of strong linkage in the cohort. Among over 350 genotyped donors of the cohort, an average of around 240,000 unique TCR beta nucleotide sequences were sequenced per donor, roughly 20% of them non-productive. Study-wide conclusions, independent of this receptor: In a later genetic analysis, fewer N-insertions in productive TCRs were reported among donors in an Asian-associated ancestry cluster than the roughly 640-donor mean. In a later genetic analysis, a missense DCLRE1C variant was associated with V-gene and J-gene trimming of TCR beta chains, and the association was replicated in an independent cohort. Because the 87-base-pair reads could not distinguish some IMGT-functional V segments, including TRBV6-2 and TRBV6-3, those segments were excluded. Cytomegalovirus status was reported to be diagnosed by the classifier with high specificity and sensitivity in both the original and validation cohorts. When HLA alleles, especially DR and DQ, strongly co-occurred, attributing TCR associations to individual alleles was difficult. The cohort was sequenced for TCR beta chains only, and without alpha or paired-chain data the features that could be detected were limited. In a later analysis, HLA-associated TCR beta chains were found to be more clonally expanded and to have lower generation probabilities than equally common non-associated chains. Presence/absence analyses assumed roughly uniform sequencing depth across donors, an assumption that may not hold. The authors suggested that the approach could potentially be generalized to other disease states and immunological phenotypes. A later analysis found that TCR association rates varied across HLA loci, with DRB1 alleles showing the most associated TCRs and HLA-C alleles the fewest. In an earlier analysis of approximately 590 of the donors, most TCR beta V segments appeared in productive rearrangements about 87% or about 30% of the time, broadly matching IMGT annotations. Specific HLA alleles were associated with 18,000 or so TCR beta sequences at a false discovery rate of 0.05 in a later analysis. A further reported finding was that TCR beta sequences accurately predicted the HLA-A and HLA-B alleles for most subjects in the first cohort. HLA typing was unavailable for some donors at each locus, so association tests used only the typed subset. In a later analysis, most CMV-associated TCR beta chains were found to appear HLA-restricted, with HLA associations seemingly driven largely by CMV exposure. A group of highly shared sequence variants was considered likely to be a technical artifact of the sequencing pipeline. Immune exposure information for the cohort was limited to CMV serostatus. A few of the identified cytomegalovirus-associated TCR beta chains were confirmed in vitro to be specific for cytomegalovirus antigens. Because counts were too low, seventeen rarely observed V segments, including chromosome 9 orphons, were excluded from the earlier analysis of 587 of the donors. Correlated functional status among segregating V segments might reflect linkage disequilibrium, but an unknown experimental factor could not be ruled out. Most TCR sequences were seen in very few donors, while some public TCRs were found in many individuals. In a later analysis, several top co-occurrence clusters were reported to appear linked to parvovirus B19, influenza, CMV and Epstein-Barr virus. The study gave a list of roughly 150 TCR beta chains associated with cytomegalovirus.

V and J are truncated by 1 base and 4 bases respectively, leaving an intervening sequence of 13 bases. From the cysteine through the phenylalanine, the CDR3 covers 15 amino acids. Only the CDR3 DNA is retained, 45 bases long and in frame from the first base. As encoded in the germline V gene, CDR1 is SGHRS while CDR2 is YFSETQ. Remarks on this clone: Its target antigen remains unknown. Base qualities are not provided; no much larger clone lies one nucleotide away.

The cohort was made up of about 610 healthy bone marrow donors. At the time of sampling, all cohort members were nominally healthy, though unrecorded immune exposures were likely present. The donor was CMV seropositive and was included in the group of 270 or so seropositive cohort members. Every donor gave a peripheral blood sample, and the peripheral blood mononuclear cells from that sample were used for TCR beta sequencing. The Qiagen DNeasy Blood Extraction Kit was used to extract genomic DNA from the blood cell samples. Libraries were prepared through the immunoSEQ multiplex PCR assay. The multiplex PCR relied on a mix of 60 forward primers for TCR Vbeta segments and 13 reverse primers for TCR Jbeta segments. Amplification of the CDR3 region of rearranged TCR beta genes was performed with a multiplex PCR assay on genomic DNA. On the Illumina HiSeq System, the amplified TCR beta libraries were sequenced as 87-base-pair reads. In the original analysis: A later analysis tallied around 82 million unique TCR beta chains across the 666 repertoires, and approximately 9.9 million of those chains were shared by two or more donors. A nearest-neighbor algorithm error-corrected the raw reads and collapsed the reads into unique sequences, merging closely related sequences to remove PCR and sequencing errors. Alignment of CDR3 sequences to IMGT reference sequences was used to assign V, D and J gene segments. For a sequence to be retained, a match of at least six nucleotides was required to both a V gene segment and a J gene segment. A rearrangement counted as productive if the CDR3 had no stop codons and remained in frame with V and J, and every other rearrangement counted as non-productive. Following IMGT convention, CDR3 was defined as the stretch from the second conserved V-encoded cysteine up to the conserved J-encoded phenylalanine. Sequences without an unambiguous match to a single V gene segment were excluded from the earlier analysis of about 640 of the donors. In an earlier analysis of almost 600 of the donors, a V segment was called functional when productive rearrangements were above 56.7%, and segregating when the standard deviation between donors exceeded 5%. A statistical classification framework was built for diagnosing cytomegalovirus status from the catalog of TCR beta chain sequences. A later analysis assigned V and J genes by comparing TCR nucleotide sequences with IMGT/GENE-DB human TR gene sequences. Using the TCRdist pipeline, a later analysis assigned CDR3 sequences along with most-parsimonious VDJ recombination scenarios. A later analysis defined each TCR beta chain by its CDR3 amino acid sequence plus V-gene family, and excluded reads lacking a unique V-gene family. A later analysis removed 450 to 600 highly shared, low-generation-probability nucleotide sequences to deal with suspected cross-contamination and a sequencing artifact. In a later analysis, a clonal expansion index was calculated for each public chain from normalized within-repertoire ranks of inferred template counts. Generation probabilities in a later analysis came from a VDJ recombination model fitted to out-of-frame rearrangements, and those results were checked against IGoR. Hypergeometric tests were used in a later analysis to score TCR-TCR, TCR-HLA and TCR-CMV co-occurrence, with a repertoire-size bias correction applied to the TCR pairs. In a later analysis, false discovery rates were estimated by permuting HLA or CMV assignments 20 times. In a later analysis, co-occurring TCRs were grouped using DBSCAN, and TCRdist sequence similarity was added for clustering within HLA-allele-positive subsets. Repertoires with fewer than 30,000 or more than 120,000 public chains were left out of co-occurrence clustering, as were about five repertoires with anomalous nucleotide sharing. Imported from immuneACCESS, the table was reduced by TCRdb to in-frame sequences with V and J called. These copies leave out some clones; in studies compared against another copy, an unresolved V gene accounts for under half, and the cause of the remainder is not known. The V and J calls and clone size come from that table; D and trimming were worked out from the DNA. The sample table shows over 150,000 clones, and approximately 80% are seen once. The top ten constitute 10% to 15% of the sample.

The sequencing input was PBMCs. This clonotype was obtained from a man aged 25-45 years in good health and CMV-seropositive. The chain was built from TRBV5-1 and TRBJ2-3; a tentative D match to TRBD2 spans 5 bases. This receptor has the CDR3 CASSLKLVSPDTQYF. The nucleotide sequence is TGCGCCAGCAGCTTGAAACTAGTTTCCCCAGATACGCAGTATTTT.